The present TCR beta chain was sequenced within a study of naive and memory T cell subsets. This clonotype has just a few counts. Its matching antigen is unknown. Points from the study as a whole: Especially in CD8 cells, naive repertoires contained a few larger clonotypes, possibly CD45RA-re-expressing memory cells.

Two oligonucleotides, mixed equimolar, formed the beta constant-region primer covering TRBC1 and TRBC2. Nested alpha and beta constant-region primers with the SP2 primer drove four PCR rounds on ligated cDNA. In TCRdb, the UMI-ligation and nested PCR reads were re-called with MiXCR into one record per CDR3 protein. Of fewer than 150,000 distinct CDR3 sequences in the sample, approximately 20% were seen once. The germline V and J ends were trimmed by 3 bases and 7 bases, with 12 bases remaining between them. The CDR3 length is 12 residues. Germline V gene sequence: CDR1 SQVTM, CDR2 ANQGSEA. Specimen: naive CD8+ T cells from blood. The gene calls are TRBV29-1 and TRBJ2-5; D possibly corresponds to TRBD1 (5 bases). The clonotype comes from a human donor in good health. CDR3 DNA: TGCAGCGTTGATAGGGGCACGGGGACCCAGTACTTC. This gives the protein CSVDRGTGTQYF.